This T cell receptor beta chain stems from a study of T cell responses to AZD1222 COVID-19 vaccine. Turning to this clone: Its matching antigen is unknown.

The repertoire was sequenced with immunoSEQ multiplex PCR; TCRdb's copy has only in-frame clones and lacks some. The sample has 150,000 or so clones, about nine tenths seen once; the top ten hold roughly 6.9%. General study findings and limits: Vaccine-related CD4 TCRs covered spike, predominating at 160-218 and 743-854. Females outnumbered males among donors, who were mostly white British; clonal diversity was possibly underestimated. Nearly half of the spike-specific TCRs reportedly recognize variant regions that carry no mutations.

V gave up 3 bases and J gave up 3 bases, with 22 bases separating them. Germline V lookup: CDR1 SGHNT, CDR2 YENEEA. The CDR3 spans 18 residues. Sequenced here: peripheral blood, sampled after recovery from COVID-19. V and J are TRBV11-3 and TRBJ2-3; the D gene is possibly TRBD1 (6 bases). The receptor comes from an adult who had recovered from COVID-19. In DNA form, the CDR3 reads TGTGCCAGCAGCTTGGATCAACGTGGCAGGGGAGAAACAGATACGCAGTATTTT. Translated, it gives CASSLDQRGRGETDTQYF. Full variable domain (remainder filled in from reference TRBV11-3 and TRBJ2-3): EAGVVQSPRYKIIEKKQPVAFWCNPISGHNTLYWYLQNLGQGPELLIRYENEEAVDDSQLPKDRFSAERLKGVDSTLKIQPAELGDSAVYLCASSLDQRGRGETDTQYFGPGTRLTVL.